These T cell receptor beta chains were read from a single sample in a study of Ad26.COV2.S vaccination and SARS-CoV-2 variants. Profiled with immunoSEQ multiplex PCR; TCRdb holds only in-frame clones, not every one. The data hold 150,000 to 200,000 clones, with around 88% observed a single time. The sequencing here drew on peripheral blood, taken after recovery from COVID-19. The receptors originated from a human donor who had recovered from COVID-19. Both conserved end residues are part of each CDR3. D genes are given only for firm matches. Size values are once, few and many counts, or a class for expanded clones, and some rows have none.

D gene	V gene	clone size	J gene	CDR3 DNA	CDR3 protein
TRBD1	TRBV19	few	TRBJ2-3	TGTGCCAGTAGTGGGACAGGGTACAGCACAGATACGCAGTATTTT	CASSGTGYSTDTQYF
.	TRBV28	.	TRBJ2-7	TGTGCCAGCAGTTTGGGTGAGACCTACGAGCAGTACTTC	CASSLGETYEQYF
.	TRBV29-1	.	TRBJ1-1	TGCAGCGTTGAAGCAGGGTGGAACACTGAAGCTTTCTTT	CSVEAGWNTEAFF
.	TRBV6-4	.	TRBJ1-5	TGTGCCAGCAGTGACTCTAGGTGGGGTAGTAATAGCAATCAGCCCCAGCATTTT	CASSDSRWGSNSNQPQHF
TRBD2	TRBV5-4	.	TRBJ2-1	TGTGCCAGCAGCGGAGGGACTAGCGGGGGGCGAGGGATGTTCTTC	CASSGGTSGGRGMFF
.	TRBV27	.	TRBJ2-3	TGTGCCAGCAGTTACAGGGTATCGGATACGCAGTATTTT	CASSYRVSDTQYF
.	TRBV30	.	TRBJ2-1	TGTGCCTGGAAAAGGCGGGCAATTGAGCAGTTCTTC	CAWKRRAIEQFF
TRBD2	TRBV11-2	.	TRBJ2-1	TGTGCCAGCAGCTCCTTGTTACTAGCGGTTTACAATGAGCAGTTCTTC	CASSSLLLAVYNEQFF
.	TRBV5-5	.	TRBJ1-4	TGTGCCAGCAGCTCGTCAGGGATGCGGAAGGAAAAACTGTTTTTT	CASSSSGMRKEKLFF
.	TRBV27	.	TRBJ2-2	TGTGCCAGCAGTTTTATACAGTCCGCCGGGGAGCTGTTTTTT	CASSFIQSAGELFF
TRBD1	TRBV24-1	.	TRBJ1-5	TGTGCCACCAGTGATCCACAGGGGCCTAGCAATCAGCCCCAGCATTTT	CATSDPQGPSNQPQHF
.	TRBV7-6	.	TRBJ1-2	TGTGCCAGCAGCTTAAATTCGGGATCCTCCTATGGCTACACCTTC	CASSLNSGSSYGYTF
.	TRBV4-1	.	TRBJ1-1	TGCGCCAGCAGCCAAGTTGGGGATGGTGAAGCTTTCTTT	CASSQVGDGEAFF
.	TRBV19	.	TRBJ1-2	TGTGCCAGTAGTATAGGTGGGACGCCAGAAGGCTACACCTTC	CASSIGGTPEGYTF
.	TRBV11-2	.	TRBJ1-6	TGTGCCAGCAGCTTAGATCAGGTTTCCAATTCACCCCTCCACTTT	CASSLDQVSNSPLHF
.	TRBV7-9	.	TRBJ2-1	TGTGCCAGCAGACCTACGGCCCATGAGCAGTTCTTC	CASRPTAHEQFF
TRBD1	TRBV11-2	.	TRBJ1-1	TGTGCCAGCAGCTTATTTTCGGGACAGGGGTCCCACCGGGGCACTGAAGCTTTCTTT	CASSLFSGQGSHRGTEAFF
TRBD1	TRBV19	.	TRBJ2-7	TGTGCCAGCACGGACAGGGGGCACGAGCAGTACTTC	CASTDRGHEQYF
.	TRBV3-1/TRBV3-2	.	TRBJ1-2	TGTGCCAGCAGCCAAGATAACCGGGTTTGGGGCTACACCTTC	CASSQDNRVWGYTF
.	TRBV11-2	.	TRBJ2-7	TGTGCCAGCACTGGGGGGTACGAGCAGTACTTC	CASTGGYEQYF
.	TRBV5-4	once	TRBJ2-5	TGTGCCAGCAGCCCGGGACTGGAAGAGACCCAGTACTTC	CASSPGLEETQYF
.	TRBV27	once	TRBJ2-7	TGTGCCAGCAGTAGCCTGGGACGACCGGGCCACGAGCAGTACTTC	CASSSLGRPGHEQYF
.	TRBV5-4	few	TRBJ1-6	TGTGCCAGCAGCTCGGCCGGAGGCCTTCACCTCCACTTT	CASSSAGGLHLHF
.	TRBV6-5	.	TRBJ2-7	TGTGCCAGCAGTCCACCGACTAGTGGCTTAGACGAGCAGTACTTC	CASSPPTSGLDEQYF
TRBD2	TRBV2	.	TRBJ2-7	TGTGCCAGCAGTGTACCGGGACTAGCGGGGGGTTTAACCTACGAGCAGTACTTC	CASSVPGLAGGLTYEQYF
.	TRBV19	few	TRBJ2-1	TGTGCCAGTAGTATAGAGATGACAGTTTGGAATGAGCAGTTCTTC	CASSIEMTVWNEQFF
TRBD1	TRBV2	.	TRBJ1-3	TGTGCCAGCAGTGACGGGGCGGGACAGGGCTTGTTTGGAAACACCATATATTTT	CASSDGAGQGLFGNTIYF
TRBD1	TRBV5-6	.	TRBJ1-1	TGTGCCAGCAACAAAGGACAGGGAAGGAACACTGAAGCTTTCTTT	CASNKGQGRNTEAFF
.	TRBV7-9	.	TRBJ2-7	TGTGCCAGCACCCCCGCCCTGCTTAGCTCCTACGAGCAGTACTTC	CASTPALLSSYEQYF
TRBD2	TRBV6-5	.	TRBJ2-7	TGTGCCAGCACACGGGGACTAGCGGGGGGGTACGAGCAGTACTTC	CASTRGLAGGYEQYF
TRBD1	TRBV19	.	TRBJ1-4	TGTGCCAGTACCTCCTACGAGGAGGGGGCTAGGGAAAAACTGTTTTTT	CASTSYEEGAREKLFF
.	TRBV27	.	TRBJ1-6	TGTGCCAGCAGTTTATTGGGGGGGGCTTCACCCCTCCACTTT	CASSLLGGASPLHF
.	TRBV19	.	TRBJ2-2	TGTGCCAGTAGTAGCCGACTAGTTTCGGCCGGGGAGCTGTTTTTT	CASSSRLVSAGELFF
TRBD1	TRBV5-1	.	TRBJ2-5	TGCGCCAGCAGCTTTGGGACAGAAGAGACCCAGTACTTC	CASSFGTEETQYF
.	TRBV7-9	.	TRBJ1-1	TGTGCCAGCAGCTTCGGGGGGAACACTGAAGCTTTCTTT	CASSFGGNTEAFF
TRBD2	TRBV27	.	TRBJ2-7	TGTGCCAGCAGTTTATTCGGGCTAGCGGAGTTTTACGAGCAGTACTTC	CASSLFGLAEFYEQYF
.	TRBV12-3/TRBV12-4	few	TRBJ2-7	TGTGCCAGCAGTTTAGCCTCCTACGAGCAGTACTTC	CASSLASYEQYF
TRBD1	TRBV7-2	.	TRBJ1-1	TGTGCCAGCAGCTTAGACTGGACAGGCAACATGAACACTGAAGCTTTCTTT	CASSLDWTGNMNTEAFF
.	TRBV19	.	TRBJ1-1	TGTGCCAGTAGTATAGGAAGGGGGATGCTGAACACTGAAGCTTTCTTT	CASSIGRGMLNTEAFF
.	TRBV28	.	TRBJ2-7	TGTGCCAGCAGTTTATCCGCCACAGGGCGTAAGCAGTACTTC	CASSLSATGRKQYF
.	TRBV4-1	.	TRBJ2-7	TGCGCCAGCAGCCCCTACTCCTCCTACGAGCAGTACTTC	CASSPYSSYEQYF
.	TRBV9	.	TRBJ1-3	TGTGCCAGCAGCAACGGACAGCATACTTCCTCTGGAAACACCATATATTTT	CASSNGQHTSSGNTIYF